This T cell receptor beta chain originates from a study of cytomegalovirus exposure and HLA in healthy donors. The study, taken as a whole, reports: Most sequenced TCRs were rare (though some public TCRs occurred in many donors). That first-cohort TCR clusters tended to co-occur in the approximately 110 validation repertoires was found in a later analysis. Cytomegalovirus-associated TCR beta chains were listed, numbering approximately 150.

This CDR3 is built from 20 residues. Profiling relied on immunoSEQ multiplex PCR, and the TCRdb table lists in-frame clones only, not all of them. The sample shows roughly 76,000 clones, 94% of them seen only once. As regards this clone: Its antigen is unidentified.

The TCR sequence derives from a man aged 18 to 35 in good health and CMV-seropositive. The chain recombines TRBV21-1 with TRBJ2-1; no DNA check was done on the table's D call, TRBD1. TRBV21-1 is an annotated pseudogene. Sequencing was performed on PBMCs. The CDR3 nucleotides are TGTGCCAGCAGCAAAGTTATAACCCCGGGACAGGGATCGACTTTCAATGAGCAGTTCTTC. It yields the protein CASSKVITPGQGSTFNEQFF.